A single sample is the source of the 4 T cell receptor beta chains below, sequenced in a study of blood T cell repertoires in COVID-19. Assay used: immunoSEQ multiplex PCR; TCRdb lists only in-frame clones, some missing. Of hundreds of thousands of clones in the sample, under 90% were seen once. Source material: peripheral blood. These receptors all stem from an elderly woman with active or convalescent COVID-19.

V is TRBV3-1 (or the pseudogene TRBV3-2) and J is TRBJ2-2; D is uncertain. CDR3 length: 14 residues. V lost 3 bases and J lost 8, with 13 bases in between. Germline loops: CDR1 LGHDT, CDR2 YNNKEL (reference sequence). The DNA of the CDR3 is TGTGCCAGCAGCCAGTTCCAAGGAGCAGGGGAGCTGTTTTTT. This translates into CASSQFQGAGELFF.

The count of this clone is one. Distinct nucleotide sequences in the sample also encode this CDR3. CDR3 DNA sequence: TGTGCCAGAAGCTTGATGCGGGACAGGGGAGGTCGGGGGACCACCGGGGAGCTGTTTTTT. It yields the protein CARSLMRDRGGRGTTGELFF. The J gene is TRBJ2-2, the V gene TRBV5-3, with TRBD1 identical over 10 bases. TRBV5-3 is marked as an open reading frame, function uncertain. This CDR3 has 20 residues. V lost 1 base and J lost 4; bases outside the gene matches: 16.

The V gene is TRBV7-9, the J gene TRBJ1-5; no definite D call. The V end lost 0 bases, the J end lost 12 bases, and 15 bases lay between the germline ends. The CDR3 is 14 amino acids. The V gene's germline CDR1 is SEHNR and CDR2 FQNEAQ (reference sequence). The DNA for the CDR3 is TGTGCCAGCAGCTTAGCGCAAGCCCCCCTAAACCAGCATTTT. Amino acid sequence: CASSLAQAPLNQHF.

The CDR3 spells CASSIVFGQGFSYEQYF. DNA for the CDR3: TGTGCCAGTAGTATAGTATTTGGACAGGGCTTCTCCTACGAGCAGTACTTC. The chain carries TRBV19 and TRBJ2-7; 8 bases line up with TRBD1. Germline V CDR1 and CDR2: LNHDA, SQIVND (reference sequence). The CDR3 runs 17 residues. V dropped 1 base and J dropped 0; count of bases not matched to a gene: 8. Full variable domain (outside the CDR3, taken from reference TRBV19 and TRBJ2-7): DGGITQSPKYLFRKEGQNVTLSCEQNLNHDAMYWYRQDPGQGLRLIYYSQIVNDFQKGDIAEGYSVSREKKESFPLTVTSAQKNPTAFYLCASSIVFGQGFSYEQYFGPGTRLTVT.